The 20 T cell receptor beta chains in this list originate from one sample, sequenced in a study of T cell responses to AZD1222 COVID-19 vaccine. Clones were sequenced by immunoSEQ multiplex PCR, and TCRdb holds only the in-frame ones, with some missing. The repertoire consists of 20,000 to 30,000 clones, with 88% occurring once and the leading ten covering around 2.9%. The sequencing here drew on peripheral blood, taken 28 days after the second AZD1222 dose. The receptors originated from an adult who received the AZD1222 COVID-19 vaccine.

This rearrangement joins TRBV6-5 to TRBJ2-1, with TRBD2 matching 11 bases. CDR1 is MNHEY, CDR2 SVGAGI, per germline. The CDR3 is 13 amino acids. Trimming cost V 6 bases and J 13 bases; bases outside gene matches: 8. The CDR3: CASSPTSGAPQFF. Here the CDR3 DNA reads TGTGCCAGCAGCCCGACTAGCGGGGCCCCTCAGTTCTTC.

V gene TRBV4-3 combines with J gene TRBJ2-3, with D possibly matching TRBD2 (5 bases). The ends were cut back, 1 base at V and 5 bases at J, with 13 bases in the middle. Germline V gives CDR1 LGHNA, CDR2 YSLEER. CDR3 size: 15 residues. The CDR3 spells CASSQALGMGDTQYF. The CDR3, as DNA: TGCGCCAGCAGCCAAGCACTAGGAATGGGAGATACGCAGTATTTT.

The chain couples TRBV7-3 to TRBJ2-5; tentative D call: TRBD2 (7 bases). The CDR3 contains 13 residues. Germline CDR1 SGHTA, CDR2 FQGTGA. With 5 bases removed from V and 5 bases from J, the gap between germline ends came to 12 bases. CDR3 region: CASSTRGGETQYF. As DNA, the CDR3 is TGTGCCAGCAGCACCAGGGGAGGGGAGACCCAGTACTTC.

This sequence joins TRBV19 and TRBJ1-2; D possibly corresponds to TRBD1 (5 bases). The V and J ends lost 6 bases and 2 bases respectively, with 13 bases between them. Germline CDR1 is LNHDA and CDR2 is SQIVND (reference sequence). The CDR3 runs to 14 residues. CDR3 sequence reads: CASSVTEQNYGYTF. CDR3 DNA sequence: TGTGCCAGTAGCGTGACAGAGCAAAACTATGGCTACACCTTC. Full variable domain (missing parts from reference TRBV19 and TRBJ1-2): DGGITQSPKYLFRKEGQNVTLSCEQNLNHDAMYWYRQDPGQGLRLIYYSQIVNDFQKGDIAEGYSVSREKKESFPLTVTSAQKNPTAFYLCASSVTEQNYGYTFGSGTRLTVV.

This clone was observed once. The chain carries TRBV5-5 and TRBJ1-6, with 8 bases matching TRBD1. The CDR3 sequence is 16 residues long. The germline V gene has CDR1 SGHKS and CDR2 YYEKEE (reference sequence). J gave up 7 bases and V 1 base, and 7 bases lay outside the gene matches. CDR3 in DNA: TGTGCCAGCAGCTTGACCATGGGACAGGACAATTCACCCCTCCACTTT. Translation: CASSLTMGQDNSPLHF.

The V call is TRBV7-2, the J call TRBJ2-5; D might be TRBD1 or TRBD2, each matching 5 bases. The germline V gene encodes CDR1 SGHTA and CDR2 FQGNSA. Trimming left V 5 bases short and J 5 bases short, with 18 bases between. This CDR3 has 15 amino acids. In DNA, the CDR3 is TGTGCCAGCAGCAGACCGGGACCCACGGTGGAGACCCAGTACTTC. Translating it yields CASSRPGPTVETQYF.

The chain recombines TRBV3-1 (or the pseudogene TRBV3-2) with TRBJ2-1; D tentatively fits TRBD1 or TRBD2 (6 bases each). Between the trimmed V and J ends, which lost 5 bases and 9 bases, there was a span of 17 bases. Germline V CDR1 and CDR2: LGHDT, YNNKEL (reference sequence). The CDR3 runs 14 residues. The CDR3 DNA follows: TGTGCCAGCAGCAAGCGGCAAGGGGGGCTTGAGCAGTTCTTC. It encodes CASSKRQGGLEQFF.

The chain combines TRBV5-1 with TRBJ2-2; TRBD1 agrees at 8 bases. J lost 4 bases, V lost 6 bases, and 14 bases had no gene match. The germline V gene encodes CDR1 SGHRS and CDR2 YFSETQ. The CDR3 runs 17 residues. Here the CDR3 reads CASTLLDSGGRTGELFF. The CDR3 DNA sequence: TGCGCCAGCACCTTACTTGATTCAGGGGGCCGCACCGGGGAGCTGTTTTTT.

The V and J genes are TRBV5-1 and TRBJ2-1, with D perhaps TRBD1 (6 bases). The CDR3 is 14 residues long. The germline CDR1 and CDR2 sequences are SGHRS and YFSETQ. V lost 4 bases and J 6 bases, leaving 14 bases between the germline ends. The CDR3 coding sequence is TGCGCCAGCAGCCGTTCGGACAGCATCAATGAGCAGTTCTTC. Translating gives CASSRSDSINEQFF.

This clone showed up just once. This chain joins TRBV6-1 and TRBJ1-2; TRBD1 is a possible D gene (6 bases). This CDR3 spans 15 amino acids. Trimming stripped 1 base from V and 0 bases from J, with 9 bases between. Germline CDR1 is MNHNS and CDR2 is SASEGT. The CDR3 nucleotides are TGTGCCAGCAGTGAAGTGTGGACAGCTAACTATGGCTACACCTTC. Residues: CASSEVWTANYGYTF.

This clone was seen just once. The chain is built from TRBV7-9 and TRBJ2-7; either TRBD1 or TRBD2 may fit D (5 bases each). The germline V gene has CDR1 SEHNR and CDR2 FQNEAQ (reference sequence). CDR3 length equals 12 residues. Trimming stripped 5 bases from V and 8 bases from J, with 13 bases between. The CDR3 sequence: CASSLQDWKQYF. The CDR3 nucleotides read TGTGCCAGCAGCCTACAGGACTGGAAGCAGTACTTC. The full variable domain, with the rest looked up from reference TRBV7-9 and TRBJ2-7, is DTGVSQNPRHKITKRGQNVTFRCDPISEHNRLYWYRQTLGQGPEFLTYFQNEAQLEKSRLLSDRFSAERPKGSFSTLEIQRTEQGDSAMYLCASSLQDWKQYFGPGTRLTVT.

V gene TRBV18 combines with J gene TRBJ2-7; TRBD1 aligns across 7 bases. V was pared by 3 bases and J by 5 bases, with 4 bases of the junction left unmatched. This CDR3 has 13 amino acids. CDR1 is KGHSH and CDR2 is LQKENI in the germline V gene. The CDR3 bases are TGTGCCAGCTCACCGACAGGGATGCACGAGCAGTACTTC. The encoded protein is CASSPTGMHEQYF.

This clone was observed a few times. The chain uses TRBV6-2 or TRBV6-3 and TRBJ2-7; tentatively, D is TRBD2 (5 bases). The CDR3 extends over 13 amino acids. V was clipped by 5 bases and J by 6 bases, with 14 bases between them. The germline V gene encodes CDR1 MNHEY and CDR2 SVGEGT. Written as DNA, the CDR3 is TGTGCCAGCAGTGCCCCCCCGAGGGCCGAGCAGTACTTC. It specifies CASSAPPRAEQYF.

This clone has a single count. The rearrangement joins TRBV29-1 to TRBJ2-1; 11 nucleotides agree with TRBD2. CDR1 is SQVTM and CDR2 is ANQGSEA in the germline V gene. The V gene end was trimmed by 1 base and the J gene end by 7 bases; junction bases not matched to a gene: 6. The CDR3 has 15 residues. The CDR3 DNA follows: TGCAGCGTTGAAGGGGCTAGCGGGGGGATGAATGAGCAGTTCTTC. Translation gives CSVEGASGGMNEQFF.

V is TRBV19 and J is TRBJ1-5; tentatively, D is TRBD1 (6 bases). Per germline, CDR1 LNHDA and CDR2 SQIVND (reference sequence). Trimming took 5 bases from V and 2 from J, leaving 7 bases between them. CDR3 length equals 13 residues. The CDR3 DNA follows: TGTGCCAGTAGTTCAGGGGGCAATCAGCCCCAGCATTTT. This codes for CASSSGGNQPQHF. The whole variable domain, remainder taken from reference TRBV19 and TRBJ1-5, is DGGITQSPKYLFRKEGQNVTLSCEQNLNHDAMYWYRQDPGQGLRLIYYSQIVNDFQKGDIAEGYSVSREKKESFPLTVTSAQKNPTAFYLCASSSGGNQPQHFGDGTRLSIL.

This chain links TRBV7-2 with TRBJ1-1, with 9 bases fitting TRBD1. Trimming cost V 5 bases and J 4 bases; bases outside gene matches: 8. From germline, CDR1 is SGHTA and CDR2 FQGNSA. The CDR3 is made up of 15 amino acids. The CDR3 region is CASSLTGTGRTEAFF. The CDR3 DNA follows: TGTGCCAGCAGCCTAACCGGGACAGGGCGCACTGAAGCTTTCTTT. Together with reference TRBV7-2 and TRBJ1-1, the CDR3 gives the full variable domain: GAGVSQSPSNKVTEKGKDVELRCDPISGHTALYWYRQSLGQGLEFLIYFQGNSAPDKSGLPSDRFSAERTGGSVSTLTIQRTQQEDSAVYLCASSLTGTGRTEAFFGQGTRLTVV.

The chain is built from TRBV9 and TRBJ1-5, with no clear D. The CDR3 consists of 15 residues. Trimming pared 0 bases from V and 0 bases from J, leaving 7 bases between. Looked up from germline, CDR1 is SGDLS and CDR2 is YYNGEE. The CDR3 DNA reads TGTGCCAGCAGCGTAGAGGCGGCTAGCAATCAGCCCCAGCATTTT. This translates into CASSVEAASNQPQHF.

In DNA, the CDR3 is TGTGCCAGCAGCTCCGCCCAGGGAGGAGGGTTATCTGGAAACACCATATATTTT. Its protein product is CASSSAQGGGLSGNTIYF. This chain connects TRBV7-6 to TRBJ1-3; possible D gene TRBD1, 5 bases. Trimming cost V 4 bases and J 1 base, with 20 bases left between them. The V gene's germline CDR1 is SGHVS and CDR2 FNYEAQ. The CDR3 totals 18 residues.

This clone was found once. The chain is built from TRBV9 and TRBJ2-1; a possible D gene is TRBD2 (6 bases). Trimming took 0 bases from V and 2 from J, leaving 9 bases between them. This CDR3 spans 15 amino acids. CDR1 SGDLS and CDR2 YYNGEE come from the germline V gene. Here the CDR3 reads CASSVAGEPYNEQFF. The CDR3 bases are TGTGCCAGCAGCGTAGCGGGGGAGCCCTACAATGAGCAGTTCTTC.

The J gene is TRBJ1-4, the V gene TRBV18; D is unresolved. The CDR3 extends over 14 amino acids. Deletions cut 5 bases from V and 8 bases from J, with 15 bases between. Germline V gives CDR1 KGHSH, CDR2 LQKENI. The CDR3 nucleotides are TGTGCCAGCTCAAAGAGCCCGTCGGGAGAAAAACTGTTTTTT. This encodes CASSKSPSGEKLFF.